This note documents a single T cell receptor (beta chain) sequence. This sample stems from a study of blood T cell repertoires in COVID-19. Study background: The United States, Italy and Spain provided the acute and convalescent COVID-19 samples. PBMCs, B-cell-depleted T cells, or T cells were the source of the cDNA or gDNA that made up the material.

Seattle researchers signed up patients amid active infection and tracked them longitudinally. The CDR3 extends over 16 amino acids. The V end lost 3 bases, the J end lost 0 bases, and 12 bases lay between the germline ends. Germline CDR1 SEHNR, CDR2 FQNEAQ (reference sequence). Authors' data handling: It was from reference gene primer amplification that nucleated cell counts were estimated. The repertoire was sequenced with immunoSEQ multiplex PCR; TCRdb's copy has only in-frame clones and lacks some. That table furnishes V, J and clone size, whereas the DNA furnished D and trimming. This sample has hundreds of thousands of clones; 87% occur once, and the top ten carry about 6.3%.

The chain combines TRBV7-9 with TRBJ1-5; D is uncertain. The clonotype comes from a woman aged 50 to 65 with COVID-19, enrolled during active disease. Sequencing input: peripheral blood. The DNA for the CDR3 is TGTGCCAGCAGCTTTAAATCCGAGCTTAGCAATCAGCCCCAGCATTTT. It specifies CASSFKSELSNQPQHF.